Sequencing of this T cell receptor beta chain was carried out in a study of blood T cells in healthy people across ages. Study-wide results and limits: Significant beta diversity loss was already apparent by age approximately 38, declining roughly linearly. The percentage of naive T cells correlated strongly with TCR beta diversity.

Concerning this clonotype itself: Its antigen is unknown.

V lost 8 bases and J lost 6; bases outside the gene matches: 10. This CDR3 is 14 amino acids long. The V gene's germline CDR1 is MGHDK and CDR2 SYGVNS. Ranging in age from roughly 6 to 100, the donors were healthy Caucasian individuals from Russia. The use of a sample-barcoded 5' primer and a J-beta primer mix characterized a second PCR of roughly 6 to 11 cycles. The template-switch adaptor was a 5' adaptor with 12 random nucleotides. It tagged each cDNA molecule. A single record per CDR3 protein comes from TCRdb applying MiXCR to the 5' RACE reads. Of nearly 800,000 distinct CDR3 sequences listed, approximately 25% are singletons. The sample was also reused in another study, on T cells of mothers and their children.

The chain recombines TRBV25-1 with TRBJ1-5; 7 nucleotides line up with TRBD1. This clonotype was sampled from a boy younger than 18 in good health. The specimen was blood. The CDR3 loop is CASGPTGVGQPQHF. CDR3 DNA: TGTGCCAGCGGCCCCACAGGGGTCGGTCAGCCCCAGCATTTT.